The clone carrying this T cell receptor beta chain has a count of ten or more. The sample originates from a study of early T cells in non-severe SARS-CoV-2 infection. From germline, CDR1 is LNHNV and CDR2 YYDKDF (reference sequence). The CDR3 totals 16 residues. With 0 bases removed from V and 3 bases from J, the gap between germline ends came to 15 bases. TCRdb used MiXCR to reprocess the 5' RACE reads, holding one entry per CDR3 protein. The sample records 45,000 to 55,000 distinct CDR3 sequences, 6.2% being singletons. V gene TRBV15 combines with J gene TRBJ2-7; no firm D call. Sequenced material: whole blood. This clonotype was obtained from an adult who was a healthcare worker with PCR-confirmed SARS-CoV-2 infection or an uninfected control (not recorded which). CDR3 region: CATSRDPGHLFYEQYF. The CDR3, as DNA: TGTGCCACCAGCAGAGATCCGGGCCACCTTTTCTACGAGCAGTACTTC.